This T cell receptor (beta chain) was identified during a study of blood T cell repertoires in COVID-19. The J segment lost 5 bases and the V segment lost 2 bases, leaving 4 bases of the junction unmatched. The CDR3 is 14 residues long. Germline V gene data show CDR1 as KGHDR and CDR2 as SFDVKD. Measured with immunoSEQ multiplex PCR; TCRdb has only the in-frame clones, and not every one. The table includes 200,000 or so clones, approximately 83% detected once. V gene TRBV24-1 combines with J gene TRBJ2-5; 7 positions match TRBD2. The material sequenced was peripheral blood. The origin of this receptor is a woman in her twenties or thirties who had recovered from COVID-19. The CDR3 reads CATSDWEGGETQYF. Written as DNA, the CDR3 is TGTGCCACCAGTGATTGGGAGGGTGGGGAGACCCAGTACTTC.